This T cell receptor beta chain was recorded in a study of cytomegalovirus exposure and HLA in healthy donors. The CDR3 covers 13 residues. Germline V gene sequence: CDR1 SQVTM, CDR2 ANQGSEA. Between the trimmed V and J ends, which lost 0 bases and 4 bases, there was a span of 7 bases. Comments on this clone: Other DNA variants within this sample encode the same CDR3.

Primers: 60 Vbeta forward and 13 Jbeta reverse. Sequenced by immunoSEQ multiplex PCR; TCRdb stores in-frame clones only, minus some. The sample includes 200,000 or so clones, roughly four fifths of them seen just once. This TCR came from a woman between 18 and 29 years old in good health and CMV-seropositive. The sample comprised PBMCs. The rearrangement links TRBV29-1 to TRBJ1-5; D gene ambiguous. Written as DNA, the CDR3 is TGCAGCGTTGAAGAGTCCAGTAATCAGCCCCAGCATTTT. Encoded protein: CSVEESSNQPQHF.